A selection of T cell receptor beta chains follows, all from one sample in a study of blood T cell repertoires in COVID-19. The table came from immunoSEQ multiplex PCR; TCRdb's copy has only in-frame clones and leaves some out. The sample shows about 300,000 clones, about 88% of them seen only once. Sequenced sample: peripheral blood. The receptors here all came from a human donor with COVID-19, enrolled during active disease. The donor label of this sample is uncertain. Both conserved end residues are trimmed from each CDR3.

v_gene	len	CDR3aa
TRBV7-2	14	ASSLGTSGSADTQY
TRBV19	15	ASSISFGGKAKNIQY
TRBV6-2/TRBV6-3	13	ASSRHGQGVEKLF
TRBV28	11	ASTLGPTGGYT
TRBV5-1	13	ASGEEAGKHNEQF
TRBV28	12	ASSSGQFPYEQY
TRBV4-1	13	ASSQLGLAANEQF
TRBV9	13	ASSVEDVGGDTQY
TRBV28	12	ASSSLTGVYGYT
TRBV6-5	12	ASTREFTKETQY
TRBV11-2	14	ASSLGGSGKTGELF
TRBV29-1	9	SVERGYGYT
TRBV6-6	15	ASSPYRDRGRGTEAF
TRBV24-1	12	ATSATGQGSPLH
TRBV7-2	14	ASSLLSGGGTGELF
TRBV6-5	13	ASKQTGGIDTEAF
TRBV18	15	ASSPRGTQTGDLGYT
TRBV5-6	13	ASSSQTRFSYEQY
TRBV29-1	9	SVQIAYEQY
TRBV7-2	12	ASSSDRDWNTIY
TRBV6-5	11	ASSSHRAGELF
TRBV28	12	ASSRQGAGNTIY
TRBV19	14	ASRRVAGGINTEAF
TRBV11-2	12	ASSLVAAYYEQY
TRBV10-3	16	AIGQAPTGALWNSPLH
TRBV29-1	10	SFSSGYNEQF
TRBV29-1	11	SVNDRGYNEQF
TRBV30	10	AWSRRGWPQH
TRBV18	11	ASSPADSTEAF
TRBV2	14	ASSGRTSGVTDTQY
TRBV3-1/TRBV3-2	16	ASSSTPGGGSSYNEQF
TRBV5-6	13	ASSLGDRPNYGYT
TRBV6-1	14	ASSELWGVTSHEQF
TRBV5-1	14	ASSLRLAEITDTQY
TRBV30	11	AWSTGQGKGYT
TRBV7-8	13	ASSSGRVKYQPQH
TRBV19	14	ASSIDDSLSSYEQY
TRBV9	11	ASSGSGRDEQF
TRBV5-6	11	ASSLGLYNEQF
TRBV27	12	ASSPPPGTGKRD
TRBV19	17	ASSIESASGTGINQPQH
TRBV29-1	14	SAGGRNHNLGTEAF
TRBV7-2	12	ASSQQGDNEKLF
TRBV11-3	13	ASSFSGGNTGELC
TRBV5-6	12	ASSSDRRLAEAF
TRBV28	14	ASSFSGTGGSETQY
TRBV30	11	AWSMGGAGEQY
TRBV19	14	ASSIVAGRYNSPLH
TRBV6-6	11	ASSVPVTDTQY
TRBV5-6	11	ASSTVGLETQY
TRBV4-3	15	ASSHRWGRGEPYEQY
TRBV18	13	ASSRSGNSYNEQF
TRBV6-2/TRBV6-3	13	ASSSVGLAGNTIY